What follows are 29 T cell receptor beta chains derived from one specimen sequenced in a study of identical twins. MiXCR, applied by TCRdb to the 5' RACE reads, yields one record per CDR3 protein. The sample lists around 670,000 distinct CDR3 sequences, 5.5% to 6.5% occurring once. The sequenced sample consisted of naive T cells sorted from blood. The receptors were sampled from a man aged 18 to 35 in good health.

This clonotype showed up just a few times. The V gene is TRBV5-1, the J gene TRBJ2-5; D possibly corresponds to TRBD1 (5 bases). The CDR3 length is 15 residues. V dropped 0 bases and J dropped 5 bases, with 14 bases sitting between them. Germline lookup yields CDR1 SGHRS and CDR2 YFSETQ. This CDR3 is CASSLAGRVGETQYF. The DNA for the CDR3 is TGCGCCAGCAGCTTGGCTGGCAGGGTAGGGGAGACCCAGTACTTC. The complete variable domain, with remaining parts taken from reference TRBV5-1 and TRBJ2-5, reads KAGVTQTPRYLIKTRGQQVTLSCSPISGHRSVSWYQQTPGQGLQFLFEYFSETQRNKGNFPGRFSGRQFSNSRSEMNVSTLELGDSALYLCASSLAGRVGETQYFGPGTRLLVL.

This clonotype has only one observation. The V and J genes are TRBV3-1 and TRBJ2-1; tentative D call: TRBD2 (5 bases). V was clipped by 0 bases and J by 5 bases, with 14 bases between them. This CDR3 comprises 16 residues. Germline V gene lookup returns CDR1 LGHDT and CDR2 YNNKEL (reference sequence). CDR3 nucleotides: TGTGCCAGCAGCCAAGATCGGTGGGAGCGCAACAATGAGCAGTTCTTC. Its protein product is CASSQDRWERNNEQFF.

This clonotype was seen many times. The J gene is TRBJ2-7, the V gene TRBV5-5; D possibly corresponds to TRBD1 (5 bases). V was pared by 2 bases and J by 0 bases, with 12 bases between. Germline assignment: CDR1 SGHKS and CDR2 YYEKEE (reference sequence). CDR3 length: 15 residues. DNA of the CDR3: TGTGCCAGCAGCTTCACAGGCAAGAGCTCCTACGAGCAGTACGTC. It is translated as CASSFTGKSSYEQYV.

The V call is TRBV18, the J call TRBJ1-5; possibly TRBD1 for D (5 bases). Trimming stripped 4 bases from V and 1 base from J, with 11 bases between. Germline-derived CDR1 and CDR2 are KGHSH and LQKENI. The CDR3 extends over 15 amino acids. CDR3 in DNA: TGTGCCAGCTCACAAAATGGGGGGAGCAATCAGCCCCAGCATTTT. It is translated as CASSQNGGSNQPQHF.

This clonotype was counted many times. CDR3 DNA sequence: TGTGCCAGCAGTTTAGTTTACGAGCAGTACTTC. Its protein is CASSLVYEQYF. The V and J genes are TRBV12-3 or TRBV12-4 and TRBJ2-7; no clear D gene. The V end lost 1 base, the J end lost 4 bases, and 2 bases lay between the germline ends. CDR3 length: 11 amino acids.

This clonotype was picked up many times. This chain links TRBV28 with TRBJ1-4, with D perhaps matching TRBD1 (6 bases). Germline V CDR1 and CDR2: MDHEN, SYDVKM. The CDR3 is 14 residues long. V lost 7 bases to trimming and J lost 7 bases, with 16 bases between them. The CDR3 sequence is CASTPGGRSEKLFF. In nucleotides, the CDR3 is TGTGCCAGCACACCGGGGGGGCGAAGTGAAAAACTGTTTTTT.

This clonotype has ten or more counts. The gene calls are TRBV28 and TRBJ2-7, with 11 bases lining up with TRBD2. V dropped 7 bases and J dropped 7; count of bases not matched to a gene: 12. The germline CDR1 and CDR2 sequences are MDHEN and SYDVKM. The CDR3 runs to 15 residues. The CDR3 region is CASTFGLAGGGEQYF. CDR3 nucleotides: TGTGCCAGCACCTTTGGGCTAGCGGGAGGAGGTGAGCAGTACTTC.

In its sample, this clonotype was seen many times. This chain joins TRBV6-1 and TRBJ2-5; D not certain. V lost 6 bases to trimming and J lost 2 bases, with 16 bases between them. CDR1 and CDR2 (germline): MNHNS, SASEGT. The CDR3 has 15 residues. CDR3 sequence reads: CASSSLKGRQETQYF. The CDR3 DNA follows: TGTGCCAGCAGCTCTTTAAAGGGTCGGCAAGAGACCCAGTACTTC.

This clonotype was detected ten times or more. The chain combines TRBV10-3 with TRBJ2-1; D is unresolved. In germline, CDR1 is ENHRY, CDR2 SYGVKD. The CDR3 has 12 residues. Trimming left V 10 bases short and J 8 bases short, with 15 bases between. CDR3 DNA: TGTGCCACCTGTCCCTCAGAGGATGAGCAGTTCTTC. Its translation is CATCPSEDEQFF.

The DNA of the CDR3 is TGCAGTGCTAGAGTGGCAGCCGAAAAACTGTTTTTT. Its translation: CSARVAAEKLFF. J is TRBJ1-4 and V is TRBV20-1, with D hard to call. Germline V lookup: CDR1 DFQATT, CDR2 SNEGSKA (reference sequence). Trimming removed 1 base at V and 8 bases at J, with 8 bases between. The CDR3 is 12 residues long.

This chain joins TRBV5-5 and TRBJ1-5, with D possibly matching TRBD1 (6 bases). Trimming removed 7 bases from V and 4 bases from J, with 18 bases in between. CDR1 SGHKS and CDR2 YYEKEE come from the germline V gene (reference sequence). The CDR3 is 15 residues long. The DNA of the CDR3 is TGTGCCAGCGGCACAGGGTCCACTATTAATCAGCCCCAGCATTTT. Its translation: CASGTGSTINQPQHF.

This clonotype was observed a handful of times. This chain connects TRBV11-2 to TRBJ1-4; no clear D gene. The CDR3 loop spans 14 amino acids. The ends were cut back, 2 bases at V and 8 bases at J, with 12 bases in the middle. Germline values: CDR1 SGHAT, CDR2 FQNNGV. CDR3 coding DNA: TGTGCCAGCAGCTTATCCATCGGACGGGAAAAACTGTTTTTT. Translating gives CASSLSIGREKLFF.

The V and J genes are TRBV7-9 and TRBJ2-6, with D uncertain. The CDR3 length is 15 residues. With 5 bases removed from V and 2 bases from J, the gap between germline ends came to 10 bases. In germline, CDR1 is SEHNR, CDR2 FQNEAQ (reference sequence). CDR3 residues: CASSADFAGANVLTF. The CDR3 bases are TGTGCCAGCAGCGCCGATTTTGCTGGGGCCAACGTCCTGACTTTC.

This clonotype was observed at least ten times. CDR3 in amino acids: CASSLDSSQETQYF. DNA for the CDR3: TGTGCCAGCAGCCTTGACAGTTCCCAAGAGACCCAGTACTTC. The rearrangement uses TRBV12-3 or TRBV12-4 and TRBJ2-5, with a possible D match to TRBD1 (5 bases). The ends were cut back, 6 bases at V and 1 base at J, with 12 bases in the middle. The CDR3 runs to 14 residues.

CDR3 in DNA: TGTGCCAGCAGCCACACGTGGGGGCAGGGACAAGAGACCCAGTACTTC. It translates to CASSHTWGQGQETQYF. The rearrangement joins TRBV7-9 to TRBJ2-5, with D possibly matching TRBD1 (6 bases). V lost 5 bases and J 2 bases, leaving 18 bases between the germline ends. The CDR3 has 16 amino acids. Germline V lookup: CDR1 SEHNR, CDR2 FQNEAQ (reference sequence).

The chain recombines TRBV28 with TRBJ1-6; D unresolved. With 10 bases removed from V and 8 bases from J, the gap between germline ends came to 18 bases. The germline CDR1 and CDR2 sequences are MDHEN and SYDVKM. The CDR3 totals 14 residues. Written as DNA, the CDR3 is TGTGCCATAAGTTCTGGGCTTGGGGATTCACCCCTCCACTTT. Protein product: CAISSGLGDSPLHF.

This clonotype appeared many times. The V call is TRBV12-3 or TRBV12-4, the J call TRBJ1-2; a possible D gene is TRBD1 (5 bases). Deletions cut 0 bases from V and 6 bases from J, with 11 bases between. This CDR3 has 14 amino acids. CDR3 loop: CASSLARGAHGYTF. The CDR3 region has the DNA TGTGCCAGCAGTTTAGCGCGAGGGGCGCATGGCTACACCTTC.

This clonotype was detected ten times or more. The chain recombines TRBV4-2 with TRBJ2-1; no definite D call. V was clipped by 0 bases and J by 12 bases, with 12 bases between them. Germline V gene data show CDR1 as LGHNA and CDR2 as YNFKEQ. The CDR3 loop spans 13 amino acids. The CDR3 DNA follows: TGTGCCAGCAGCCAAGACATCCCTGAGGCGCAGTTCTTC. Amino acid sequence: CASSQDIPEAQFF.

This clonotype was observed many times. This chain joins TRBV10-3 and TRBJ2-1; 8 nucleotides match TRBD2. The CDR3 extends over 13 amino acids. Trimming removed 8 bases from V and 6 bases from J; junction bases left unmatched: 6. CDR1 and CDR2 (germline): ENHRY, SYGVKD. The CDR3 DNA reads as TGTGCCATCGGGGGACTAGGGGGCAATGAGCAGTTCTTC. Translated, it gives CAIGGLGGNEQFF.

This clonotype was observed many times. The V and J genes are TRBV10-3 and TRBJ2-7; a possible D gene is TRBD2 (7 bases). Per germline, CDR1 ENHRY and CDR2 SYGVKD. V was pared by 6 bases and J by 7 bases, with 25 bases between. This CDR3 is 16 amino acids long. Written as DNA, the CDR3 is TGTGCCATCAGCGACCGGGACACCGGGGGGAACGGGGAGCAGTACTTC. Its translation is CAISDRDTGGNGEQYF.

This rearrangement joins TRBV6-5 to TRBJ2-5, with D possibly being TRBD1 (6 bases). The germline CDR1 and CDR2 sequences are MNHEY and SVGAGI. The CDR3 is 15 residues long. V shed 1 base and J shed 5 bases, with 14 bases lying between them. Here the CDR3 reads CASSYLFAGEETQYF. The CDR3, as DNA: TGTGCCAGCAGTTACTTGTTCGCAGGGGAGGAGACCCAGTACTTC.

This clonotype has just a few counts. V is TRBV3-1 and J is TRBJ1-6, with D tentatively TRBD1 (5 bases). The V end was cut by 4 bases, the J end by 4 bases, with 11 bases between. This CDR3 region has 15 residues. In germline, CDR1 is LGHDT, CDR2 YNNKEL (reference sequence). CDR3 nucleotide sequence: TGTGCCAGCAGCCCTCGGGACCCATATAATTCACCCCTCCACTTT. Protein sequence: CASSPRDPYNSPLHF.

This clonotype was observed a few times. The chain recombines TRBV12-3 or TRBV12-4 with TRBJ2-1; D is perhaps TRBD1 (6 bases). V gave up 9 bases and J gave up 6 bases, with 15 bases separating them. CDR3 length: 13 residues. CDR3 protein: CASKTGEVNEQFF. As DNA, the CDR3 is TGTGCCAGTAAGACAGGAGAGGTCAATGAGCAGTTCTTC.

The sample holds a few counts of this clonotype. The CDR3 DNA sequence: TGTGCCAGCAGCCAAGAGGACGGGAGCTTCTACGAGCAGTACTTC. It translates to CASSQEDGSFYEQYF. This rearrangement joins TRBV4-2 to TRBJ2-7, with D perhaps matching TRBD2 (6 bases). Trimming left V 0 bases short and J 3 bases short, with 12 bases between. The CDR3 extends over 15 amino acids. CDR1 and CDR2 (germline): LGHNA, YNFKEQ.

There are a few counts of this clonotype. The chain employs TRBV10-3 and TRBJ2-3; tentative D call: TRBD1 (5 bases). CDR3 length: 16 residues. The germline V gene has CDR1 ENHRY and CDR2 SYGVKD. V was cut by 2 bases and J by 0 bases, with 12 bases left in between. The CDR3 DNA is TGTGCCATCAGTGAGGTGGACACCTCTAGCACAGATACGCAGTATTTT. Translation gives CAISEVDTSSTDTQYF.

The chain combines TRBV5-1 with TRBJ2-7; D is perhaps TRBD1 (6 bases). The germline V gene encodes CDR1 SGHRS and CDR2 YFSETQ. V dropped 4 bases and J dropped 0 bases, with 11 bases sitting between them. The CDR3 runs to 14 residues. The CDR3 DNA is TGCGCCAGCAGCCGACAGGAGACCTCCTACGAGCAGTACGTC. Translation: CASSRQETSYEQYV.

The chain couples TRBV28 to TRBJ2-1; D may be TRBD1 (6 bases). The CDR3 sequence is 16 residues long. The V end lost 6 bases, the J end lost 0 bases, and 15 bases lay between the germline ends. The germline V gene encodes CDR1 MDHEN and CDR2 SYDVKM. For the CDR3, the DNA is TGTGCCAGCAGCAGTTATCGGGACATCTCCTACAATGAGCAGTTCTTC. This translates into CASSSYRDISYNEQFF.

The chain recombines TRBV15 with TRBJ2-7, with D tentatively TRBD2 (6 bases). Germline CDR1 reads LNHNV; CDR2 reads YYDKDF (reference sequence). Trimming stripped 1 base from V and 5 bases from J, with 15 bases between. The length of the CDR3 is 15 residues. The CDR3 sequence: CATSRGISGAHEQYF. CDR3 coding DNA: TGTGCCACCAGCAGAGGTATTAGCGGCGCCCACGAGCAGTACTTC.

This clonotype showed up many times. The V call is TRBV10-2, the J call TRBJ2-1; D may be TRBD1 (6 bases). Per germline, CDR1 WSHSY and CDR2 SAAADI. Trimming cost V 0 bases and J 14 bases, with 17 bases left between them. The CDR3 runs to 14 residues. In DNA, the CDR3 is TGCGCCAGCAGTGAGTCGAATCCAGGGGCCGGGAAGTTCTTC. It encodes CASSESNPGAGKFF.